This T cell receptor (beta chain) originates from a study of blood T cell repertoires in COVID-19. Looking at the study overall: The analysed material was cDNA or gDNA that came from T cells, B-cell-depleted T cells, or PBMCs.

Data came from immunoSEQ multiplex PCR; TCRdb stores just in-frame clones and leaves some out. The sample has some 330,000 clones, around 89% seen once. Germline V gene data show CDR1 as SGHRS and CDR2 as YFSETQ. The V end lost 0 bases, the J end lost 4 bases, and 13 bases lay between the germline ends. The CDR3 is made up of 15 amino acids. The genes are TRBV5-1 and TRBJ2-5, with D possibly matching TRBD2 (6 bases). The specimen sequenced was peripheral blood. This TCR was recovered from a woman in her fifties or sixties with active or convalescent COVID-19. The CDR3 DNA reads TGCGCCAGCAGCTTGGTCAGTGGGGGAGGAGAGACCCAGTACTTC. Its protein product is CASSLVSGGGETQYF.